The 10 T cell receptor beta chains below all came from one sample that was sequenced in a study of blood T cells in healthy people across ages. Next came a second PCR, run for about 7 to 11 cycles, which used a sample-barcoded 5' primer along with a J-beta primer mix. Each CDR3 protein is one row after TCRdb ran MiXCR on the 5' RACE reads. In the table there are around 600,000 distinct CDR3 sequences, 40% to 55% of which are singletons. Sequencing used blood. These receptors all stem from an elderly man in good health.

This chain uses TRBV28 with TRBJ2-6, with 8 bases aligning to TRBD2. Germline assignment: CDR1 MDHEN and CDR2 SYDVKM. V shed 6 bases and J 4 bases; nucleotides not matched to a gene: 5. The CDR3 sequence is 15 residues long. CDR3 region: CASSGGALGANVLTF. CDR3 DNA sequence: TGTGCCAGCAGCGGGGGGGCTCTGGGGGCCAACGTCCTGACTTTC.

The V call is TRBV6-1, the J call TRBJ2-7; D possibly corresponds to TRBD2 (6 bases). The germline V gene encodes CDR1 MNHNS and CDR2 SASEGT. V lost 4 bases, J lost 2 bases, and 12 bases lay in between. This CDR3 has 14 residues. Written as DNA, the CDR3 is TGTGCCAGCAGTGTGGGACTGCTTGCCTACGAGCAGTACTTC. Its protein product is CASSVGLLAYEQYF.

The rearrangement links TRBV6-6 to TRBJ1-5; tentatively, D is TRBD1 (6 bases). The CDR3 is 15 amino acids. Germline V CDR1 and CDR2: MNHNY, SVGAGI (reference sequence). Trimming removed 2 bases from V and 15 bases from J, with 23 bases in between. The CDR3 nucleotides read TGTGCCAGCAGTTACGCTGACCCGGACAGTCCGCCTCGGCATTTT. Protein product: CASSYADPDSPPRHF.

This clonotype has more than one count but fewer than ten. The V call is TRBV7-3, the J call TRBJ1-1, with D unclear. CDR1 is SGHTA, CDR2 FQGTGA, per germline. CDR3 length equals 14 residues. V was shortened by 5 bases and J by 1 base, with 11 bases between the two germline ends. The CDR3 DNA follows: TGTGCCAGCAGCCAGTCCCGCTCGAACACTGAAGCTTTCTTT. Amino acid sequence: CASSQSRSNTEAFF.

In the case of this clonotype: The germline gene is not matched at one end of the junction; a read error may be the cause. This rearrangement joins TRBV6-5 to TRBJ2-1, with 11 positions matching TRBD2. The CDR3 runs 18 residues. The germline CDR1 and CDR2 sequences are MNHEY and SVGAGI. The CDR3 sequence is CAGSYSRDSGRGNNERFF. For the CDR3, the DNA is TGTGCCGGCAGTTACTCGAGAGATAGCGGGAGGGGAAACAATGAGCGGTTCTTC.

In the case of this clonotype: A much larger clone lies one base from this, so it may be a read error. The chain joins TRBV15 to TRBJ2-1; D uncertain. The J call is doubtful: the DNA matches TRBJ2-7 better. The CDR3 runs to 16 residues. Germline assignment: CDR1 LNHNV and CDR2 YYDKDF (reference sequence). In DNA form, the CDR3 reads TGTGCCACCAGCAGCGACCGCGGACCCTCCTACAATGAGCAGTACTTC. It specifies CATSSDRGPSYNEQYF.

This clonotype came up many times. The V gene is TRBV7-9, the J gene TRBJ2-7, with D perhaps being TRBD1 or TRBD2 (5 bases each). This CDR3 is built from 14 residues. Germline values: CDR1 SEHNR, CDR2 FQNEAQ (reference sequence). The V end was cut by 5 bases, the J end by 4 bases, with 15 bases between. As DNA, the CDR3 is TGTGCCAGCAGCCCACAGGACTTGTGGTACGAGCAGTACTTC. Translated: CASSPQDLWYEQYF.

The chain joins TRBV5-6 to TRBJ2-5, with 13 bases matching TRBD2. The J call is in doubt because the DNA end fits TRBJ2-7 better. The CDR3 runs 17 residues. Germline CDR1 is SGHDT and CDR2 is YYEEEE. CDR3 bases: TGTGCCAGCAGCTTGAGACTAGCGGGAGGTACCTTCTACGAGCAGTACTTC. Translation: CASSLRLAGGTFYEQYF.

In its sample, this clonotype was seen once. The junction differs from germline at one of its ends, possibly a read error. CDR3 region: CASAPGRQNEQYF. CDR3 DNA sequence: TGTGCCAGCGCACCAGGGAGACAGAACGAGCAGTACTTC. The chain links TRBV18 to TRBJ2-7; perhaps D is TRBD1 or TRBD2 (5 bases each). The CDR3 length is 13 residues. The germline CDR1 and CDR2 sequences are KGHSH and LQKENI.

The chain links TRBV30 to TRBJ1-2, with 9 bases aligning to TRBD1. The CDR3 sequence is 17 residues long. The germline gives CDR1 GTSNPN, CDR2 SVGIG (reference sequence). V gave up 1 base and J gave up 8 bases; unmatched junction bases: 17. CDR3 protein: CAWSAGQGSPIMGGYTF. The CDR3, as DNA: TGTGCCTGGAGTGCGGGACAGGGAAGTCCCATTATGGGGGGCTACACCTTC.